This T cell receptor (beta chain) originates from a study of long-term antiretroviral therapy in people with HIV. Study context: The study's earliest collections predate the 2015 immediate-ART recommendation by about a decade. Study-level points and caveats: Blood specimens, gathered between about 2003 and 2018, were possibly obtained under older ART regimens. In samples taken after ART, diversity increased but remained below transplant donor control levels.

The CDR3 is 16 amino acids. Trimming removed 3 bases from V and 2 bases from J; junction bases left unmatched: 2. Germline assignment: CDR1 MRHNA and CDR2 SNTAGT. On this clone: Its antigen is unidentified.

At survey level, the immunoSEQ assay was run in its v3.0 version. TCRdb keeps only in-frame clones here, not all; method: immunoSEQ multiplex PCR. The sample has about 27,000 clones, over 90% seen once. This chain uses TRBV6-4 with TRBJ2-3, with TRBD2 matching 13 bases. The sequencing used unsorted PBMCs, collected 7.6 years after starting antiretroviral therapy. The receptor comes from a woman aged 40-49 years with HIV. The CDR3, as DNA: TGTGCCAGCAGTGAAGGGACTAGCGGGAACACAGATACGCAGTATTTT. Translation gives CASSEGTSGNTDTQYF.